This T cell receptor (beta chain) originates from a study of T cells in Graves' hyperthyroidism and ophthalmopathy. The V gene lost 7 bases and the J gene lost 0 bases, with 13 bases spanning the gap. The CDR3 runs 15 residues. Per the germline V gene, CDR1 is SNHLY and CDR2 is FYNNEI. This clonotype appeared many times. Amplified regions were TCR beta CDR3 sequences from RNA transcripts. First-round RT-PCR with HTBI primers amplified the TCR CDR3 region. TCRdb redid the calling of the multiplex PCR reads with MiXCR, one entry per CDR3 protein. The sample lists fewer than 200,000 distinct CDR3 sequences, more than 15% occurring once.

The chain links TRBV2 to TRBJ1-3; D unclear. The receptor was derived from a woman in her fifties or sixties with Graves' hyperthyroidism. Sequencing input: blood. The CDR3 here is CASISTLNSGNTIYF. As DNA, the CDR3 is TGTGCCAGCATTAGTACCCTCAACTCTGGAAACACCATATATTTT.